The 4 T cell receptor beta chains presented below share a single source sample, sequenced in a study of shared clonotypes between healthy human individuals. Some clones are missing from TCRdb's copy, which holds only in-frame ones; the method was immunoSEQ multiplex PCR. This table holds some 530,000 clones, roughly 80% found once. Sequencing was performed on PBMCs. The receptors come from a woman aged 40-49 years in good health. Some clones in this sample may be carry-over from other donors' samples.

Only one count was recorded for this clone. This chain uses TRBV28 with TRBJ2-2, with TRBD1 matching over 8 bases. The trim removed 6 bases at V and 0 bases at J, leaving 9 bases unmatched. Germline-derived CDR1 and CDR2 are MDHEN and SYDVKM. The CDR3 runs to 17 residues. The CDR3 DNA reads TGTGCCAGCAGAGGGCCTCAGGGACAGGCGAACACCGGGGAGCTGTTTTTT. Translated: CASRGPQGQANTGELFF. Full variable domain (outside the CDR3, taken from reference TRBV28 and TRBJ2-2): DVKVTQSSRYLVKRTGEKVFLECVQDMDHENMFWYRQDPGLGLRLIYFSYDVKMKEKGDIPEGYSVSREKKERFSLILESASTNQTSMYLCASRGPQGQANTGELFFGEGSRLTVL.

The sample holds a few counts of this clone. The CDR3 nucleotides are TGTGCCAGCAGCGTGGGGGTGGATCAGCCCCAGCATTTT. Translating it yields CASSVGVDQPQHF. The J gene is TRBJ1-5, the V gene TRBV9; D is possibly TRBD1 (5 bases). Germline V gene data show CDR1 as SGDLS and CDR2 as YYNGEE. This CDR3 spans 13 amino acids. Trimming shortened V by 2 bases and J by 5 bases, and 8 bases separated the two germline ends.

Worth noting for this clone: This may arise from a read error, as a much more abundant clone is one base away. This specimen includes other DNA sequences encoding the same CDR3. The chain carries TRBV11-2 and TRBJ2-1, with D unresolved. V was clipped by 3 bases and J by 9 bases, with 3 bases between them. Germline V gene lookup returns CDR1 SGHAT and CDR2 FQNNGV. This CDR3 has 10 amino acids. The chain's CDR3 is CASSFGEQFF. CDR3 DNA sequence: TGTGCCAGCAGCTTTGGTGAGCAGTTCTTC.

The V call is TRBV30, the J call TRBJ2-5; TRBD1 might be the D (6 bases). V lost 6 bases, J lost 4 bases, and 15 bases lay in between. In germline, CDR1 is GTSNPN, CDR2 SVGIG (reference sequence). This CDR3 contains 13 residues. The CDR3 DNA reads TGTGCCTGCCAACAGGGTGGGGGAGAGACCCAGTACTTC. Encoded protein: CACQQGGGETQYF.